A single sample is the source of the 10 T cell receptor beta chains below, sequenced in a study of PD-1 blockade in classical Hodgkin lymphoma. Only in-frame clones appear in the TCRdb table, and some are missing; sequencing was by immunoSEQ multiplex PCR. The table records 40,000 or so clones, around 87% of them present only once. All the patients suffered relapse after autologous stem cell transplantation, and brentuximab vedotin exposure differed. The input for sequencing was peripheral blood mononuclear cells (PBMCs), taken at baseline. The origin of the receptors is a human donor with classical Hodgkin lymphoma.

The chain employs TRBV5-1 and TRBJ2-2; 7 positions match TRBD1. The germline V gene has CDR1 SGHRS and CDR2 YFSETQ. The CDR3 is 15 amino acids. J was trimmed by 4 bases and V by 5 bases; bases with no gene match: 8. CDR3 sequence reads: CASRPDRFVTGELFF. As DNA, the CDR3 is TGCGCCAGCAGGCCGGACAGGTTTGTCACCGGGGAGCTGTTTTTT.

The chain uses TRBV6-1 and TRBJ2-1; 13 nucleotides align to TRBD2. V lost 2 bases, J lost 2 bases, and 3 bases stayed unmatched. Looked up from germline, CDR1 is MNHNS and CDR2 is SASEGT. The CDR3 runs 17 residues. The CDR3 nucleotides read TGTGCCAGCAGTGAATGGGGACTAGCGGGGCCCTACAATGAGCAGTTCTTC. This codes for CASSEWGLAGPYNEQFF.

This clone occurred a few times. This chain connects TRBV2 to TRBJ1-4, with a weak D call TRBD1 (6 bases). V was cut by 6 bases and J by 0 bases, with 17 bases left in between. This CDR3 spans 17 amino acids. CDR1 is SNHLY and CDR2 is FYNNEI in the germline V gene. CDR3 nucleotides: TGTGCCAGCAGACCCGACAGGCGGTTAACAACTAATGAAAAACTGTTTTTT. Residues: CASRPDRRLTTNEKLFF.

The chain carries TRBV10-3 and TRBJ2-5; 8 positions match TRBD1. V shed 4 bases and J 5 bases; nucleotides not matched to a gene: 6. Per the germline V gene, CDR1 is ENHRY and CDR2 is SYGVKD. The CDR3 extends over 14 amino acids. The CDR3 nucleotides read TGTGCCATCAGTGCCAGGGGGCATTCGGAGACCCAGTACTTC. This codes for CAISARGHSETQYF.

The chain joins TRBV6-5 to TRBJ2-5; tentatively, D is TRBD1 (6 bases). Germline-derived CDR1 and CDR2 are MNHEY and SVGAGI. Trimming removed 4 bases from V and 4 bases from J, with 13 bases in between. The CDR3 runs 14 residues. The CDR3 bases are TGTGCCAGCAGTTCCCTGGACAGTGGAGAGACCCAGTACTTC. Its protein product is CASSSLDSGETQYF.

This rearrangement joins TRBV7-8 to TRBJ2-7; TRBD2 aligns across 8 bases. The CDR3 totals 13 residues. Germline lookup yields CDR1 SGHVS and CDR2 FQNEAQ. With 5 bases clipped from V and 6 bases from J, the junction kept 6 bases outside the gene matches. For the CDR3, the DNA is TGTGCCAGCAGCCACGGACTAGCCCTCGAGCAGTACTTC. Its protein is CASSHGLALEQYF. Full variable domain (rest looked up from reference TRBV7-8 and TRBJ2-7): GAGVSQSPRYKVAKRGQDVALRCDPISGHVSLFWYQQALGQGPEFLTYFQNEAQLDKSGLPSDRFFAERPEGSVSTLKIQRTQQEDSAVYLCASSHGLALEQYFGPGTRLTVT.

This chain uses TRBV28 with TRBJ2-7, with 10 nucleotides matching TRBD1. This CDR3 spans 15 amino acids. Looked up from germline, CDR1 is MDHEN and CDR2 is SYDVKM. Trimming removed 7 bases from V and 3 bases from J; junction bases left unmatched: 9. CDR3 sequence (DNA): TGTGCCAGCACCACTACCGGGACAGGGGTCTACGAGCAGTACTTC. Encoded protein: CASTTTGTGVYEQYF.

This chain connects TRBV2 to TRBJ2-3; 8 nucleotides align to TRBD2. This CDR3 contains 13 residues. After removal of 9 bases from V and 5 bases from J, the junction contained 7 bases not matched to a gene. Germline CDR1 reads SNHLY; CDR2 reads FYNNEI. Written as DNA, the CDR3 is TGTGCCAGTGTGAGTAGCGGGGAAGATACGCAGTATTTT. As protein: CASVSSGEDTQYF. The entire variable domain, with the rest obtained from reference TRBV2 and TRBJ2-3, is as follows: EPEVTQTPSHQVTQMGQEVILRCVPISNHLYFYWYRQILGQKVEFLVSFYNNEISEKSEIFDDQFSVERPDGSNFTLKIRSTKLEDSAMYFCASVSSGEDTQYFGPGTRLTVL.

This clone was detected only once. The chain couples TRBV4-3 to TRBJ2-7; TRBD1 or TRBD2 may be the D gene (7 bases each). Germline values: CDR1 LGHNA, CDR2 YSLEER. V shed 1 base and J shed 4 bases, with 14 bases lying between them. CDR3 length: 15 amino acids. The CDR3 here is CASSQVRQGGYEQYF. In DNA form, the CDR3 reads TGCGCCAGCAGCCAAGTTCGCCAGGGGGGGTACGAGCAGTACTTC.

The CDR3 region has the DNA TGTGCCAGCCGAGACAGGGTGAACACTGAAGCTTTCTTT. Amino acids: CASRDRVNTEAFF. The genes are TRBV6-5 and TRBJ1-1, with 7 positions matching TRBD1. Per the germline V gene, CDR1 is MNHEY and CDR2 is SVGAGI. This CDR3 is 13 amino acids long. Trimming at V came to 8 bases and at J to 0 bases, leaving 3 bases not matched to a gene.